The sequence of this T cell receptor (beta chain) was determined in a study of blood T cell repertoires in COVID-19. CDR1 is SGHRS and CDR2 is YFSETQ in the germline V gene. This CDR3 has 14 amino acids. V was trimmed by 2 bases and J by 1 base, leaving 9 bases between them. Authors' data handling: By means of reference gene primer amplification, nucleated cell counts were estimated. Some clones are missing from TCRdb's copy, which holds only in-frame ones; the method was immunoSEQ multiplex PCR. For V, J and clone size, that table is used; D and trimming come from the DNA. This repertoire shows nearly 40,000 clones, about four fifths found once; its top ten account for roughly 14%.

The chain joins TRBV5-1 to TRBJ1-1, with a weak D call TRBD1 (6 bases). The TCR comes from a man over 45 with active or convalescent COVID-19. Sequenced input: peripheral blood. CDR3 protein: CASSLPRGNTEAFF. CDR3 coding DNA: TGCGCCAGCAGCTTACCCAGGGGGAACACTGAAGCTTTCTTT.